This T cell receptor (beta chain) derives from a study of T cell repertoires and HLA-DP antigens. This table comes from immunoSEQ multiplex PCR, and its TCRdb copy is limited to in-frame clones, with some not included. The table records 65,000 to 95,000 clones, about 82% of them present only once. This clone has only one observation. Its antigen is not identified. The specimen was CD4+ T cells from PBMCs. This TCR derives from a man aged 55 to 69 in good health and CMV-seronegative.

The CDR3, as DNA: TGTGCCAGCAGCTTATCTGGGAGCAATCAGCCCCAGCATTTT. Protein sequence: CASSLSGSNQPQHF. V usage is TRBV5-4 and J usage is TRBJ1-5; D gene uncertain. Germline CDR1 is SGHNT and CDR2 is YYREEE (reference sequence). The CDR3 consists of 14 residues. V was pared by 2 bases and J by 1 base, with 7 bases between.